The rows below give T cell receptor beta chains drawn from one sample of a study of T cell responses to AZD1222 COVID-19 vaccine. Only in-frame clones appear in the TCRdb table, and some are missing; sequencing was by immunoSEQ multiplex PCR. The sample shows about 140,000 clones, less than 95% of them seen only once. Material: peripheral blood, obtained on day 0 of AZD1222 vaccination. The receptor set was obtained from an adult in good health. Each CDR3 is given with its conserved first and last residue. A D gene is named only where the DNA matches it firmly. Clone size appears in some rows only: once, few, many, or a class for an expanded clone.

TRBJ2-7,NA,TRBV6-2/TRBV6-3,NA,TGTGCCAGCAGTTACGGTACAGCGCGCGAGCAGTACTTC,CASSYGTAREQYF
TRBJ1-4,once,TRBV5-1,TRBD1,TGCGCCAGCAGCTTAACCCGACAGGGAGTTACCCAAATGGATGAAAAACTGTTTTTT,CASSLTRQGVTQMDEKLFF
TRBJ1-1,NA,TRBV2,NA,TGTGCCAGCTATCAGGGATCCACTGAAGCTTTCTTT,CASYQGSTEAFF
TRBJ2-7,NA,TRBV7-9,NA,TGTGCCAGCAGCATTGGTAGCGCCGCCGGAGAGCAGTACTTC,CASSIGSAAGEQYF
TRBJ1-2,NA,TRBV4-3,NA,TGCGCCAGCAGCCAAGTCTCGCCAAAGGTCTATGGCTACACCTTC,CASSQVSPKVYGYTF
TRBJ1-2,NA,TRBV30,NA,TGTGCCTGGACCCCCGGGGGGCCCCTTGGCTACACCTTC,CAWTPGGPLGYTF
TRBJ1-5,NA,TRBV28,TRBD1,TGTGCCAGCAGTGTTGGACAGGGTAGGCAGCCCCAGCATTTT,CASSVGQGRQPQHF
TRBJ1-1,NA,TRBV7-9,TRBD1,TGTGCCAGCAGCTCGGGACAGGGTATGAACACTGAAGCTTTCTTT,CASSSGQGMNTEAFF
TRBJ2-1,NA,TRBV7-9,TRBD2,TGTGCCAGCAGCAAGACTAGCGGGGATGGCGAGCAGTTCTTC,CASSKTSGDGEQFF
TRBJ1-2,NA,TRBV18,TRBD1,TGTGCCAGCTCACCAGGACCGGGACAGCCGACTCTTTACTATGGCTACACCTTC,CASSPGPGQPTLYYGYTF
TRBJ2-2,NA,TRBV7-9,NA,TGTGCCAGCAGCCGCCTGGAGCTGTTTTTT,CASSRLELFF
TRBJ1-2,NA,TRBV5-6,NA,TGTGCCAGCAGCATAAACAGGTCCCCTTCGGGTGGCTACACCTTC,CASSINRSPSGGYTF
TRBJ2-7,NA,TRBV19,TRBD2,TGTGCCAGTAGCGTGGCGGGAGTGGCCTACGAGCAGTACTTC,CASSVAGVAYEQYF
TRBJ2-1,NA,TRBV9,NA,TGTGCCAGCAGCGCCGGGACACATGACAATGAGCAGTTCTTC,CASSAGTHDNEQFF
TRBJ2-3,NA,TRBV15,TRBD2,TGTGCCACCAGCAGAAGTAGCGGGGGAGATACGCAGTATTTT,CATSRSSGGDTQYF
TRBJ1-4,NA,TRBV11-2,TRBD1,TGTGCCAGCAGCTTTGGAAGGGGGCAGAATAATGAAAAACTGTTTTTT,CASSFGRGQNNEKLFF
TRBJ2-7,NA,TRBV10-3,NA,TGTGCCATCAAAATGAGCGGGGACACCTACGAGCAGTACTTC,CAIKMSGDTYEQYF
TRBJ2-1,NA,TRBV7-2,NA,TGTGCCAGCAGCATAGGGGGGAATAACAATGAGCAGTTCTTC,CASSIGGNNNEQFF
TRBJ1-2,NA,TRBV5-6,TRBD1,TGTGCCAGCAGCCCACCGGGACAGGGGGGCCTCTATGGCTACACCTTC,CASSPPGQGGLYGYTF
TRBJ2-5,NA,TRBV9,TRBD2,TGTGCCAGCAGCGTAGGAGGGAGGGGAAAAGAGACCCAGTACTTC,CASSVGGRGKETQYF
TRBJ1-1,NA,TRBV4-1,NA,TGCGCCAGCAGCCAAGATCGGGGCACTGAAGCTTTCTTT,CASSQDRGTEAFF
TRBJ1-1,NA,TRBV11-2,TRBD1,TGTGCCAGCAGCCCTGACAGGGTAAGGGGGAAGAACACTGAAGCTTTCTTT,CASSPDRVRGKNTEAFF
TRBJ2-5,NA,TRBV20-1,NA,TGCAGTGCTAGAGACGTGGAGACCCAGTACTTC,CSARDVETQYF
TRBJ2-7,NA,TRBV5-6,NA,TGTGCCAGCAGCTTGACGGGGACTTACTACGAGCAGTACTTC,CASSLTGTYYEQYF
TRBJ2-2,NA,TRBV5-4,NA,TGTGCCAGCAGCCCCGGGCGCGGGGAGCTGTTTTTT,CASSPGRGELFF
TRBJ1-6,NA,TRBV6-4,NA,TGTGCCAGCAGTGACTCACAGGGTAATTCACCCCTCCACTTT,CASSDSQGNSPLHF
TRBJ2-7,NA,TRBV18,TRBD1,TGTGCCAGCTCCCCCGGGACAGGATCTTACGAGCAGTACTTC,CASSPGTGSYEQYF
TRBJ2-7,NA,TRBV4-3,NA,TGCGCCAGCAGCCACGGTGCGGCCCGCTACGAGCAGTACTTC,CASSHGAARYEQYF
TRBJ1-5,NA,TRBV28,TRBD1,TGTGCCAGCAGTTTAAGACAGGGGGACAATCAGCCCCAGCATTTT,CASSLRQGDNQPQHF
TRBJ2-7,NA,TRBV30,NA,TGTGCCTGGAGTACAACGGGTACAGGTCGTTACTCCTACGAGCAGTACTTC,CAWSTTGTGRYSYEQYF
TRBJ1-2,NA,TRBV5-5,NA,TGTGCCAGCAGCTACCGGACCCTGACCTATGGCTACACCTTC,CASSYRTLTYGYTF
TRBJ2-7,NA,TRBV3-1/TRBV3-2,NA,TGTGCCAGCAGCCTCTCCCCCGACAGGTTTAGCTCCTACGAGCAGTACTTC,CASSLSPDRFSSYEQYF
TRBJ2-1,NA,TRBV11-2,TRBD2,TGTGCCAGCAGCTATACTAGCGGGAGTGTAGATGAGCAGTTCTTC,CASSYTSGSVDEQFF
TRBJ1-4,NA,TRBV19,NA,TGTGCCAGTAGTGGGGCCGGGACGGTTAATGAAAAACTGTTTTTT,CASSGAGTVNEKLFF
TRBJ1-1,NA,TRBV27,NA,TGTGCCAGCAGTTTCGTGGGAGCCCAGAACACTGAAGCTTTCTTT,CASSFVGAQNTEAFF
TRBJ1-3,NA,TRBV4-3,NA,TGCGCCAGCAGCCGGAGTAGCTCTGGAAACACCATATATTTT,CASSRSSSGNTIYF
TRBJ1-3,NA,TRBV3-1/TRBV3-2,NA,TGTGCCAGCAGCCAAGATACAGCGAACTCTGGAAACACCATATATTTT,CASSQDTANSGNTIYF
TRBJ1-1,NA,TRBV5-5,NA,TGTGCCAGCAGCATCTGGGGGTACACTGAAGCTTTCTTT,CASSIWGYTEAFF
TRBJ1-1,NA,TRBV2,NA,TGTGCCAGCAGTGTGGCGTCTTACACTGAAGCTTTCTTT,CASSVASYTEAFF
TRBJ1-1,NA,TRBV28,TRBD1,TGTGCCAGCAGTTCCACAGGGGGCTTATACTCTGAAGCTTTCTTT,CASSSTGGLYSEAFF